Below, one T cell receptor (beta chain) is given with its context. This sample was included in a study of control samples from healthy donors and cancer patients. Measured with immunoSEQ multiplex PCR; TCRdb has only the in-frame clones, and not every one. The sample has around 170,000 clones; approximately 86% are singletons. With 7 bases clipped from V and 1 base from J, the junction kept 7 bases outside the gene matches. The germline V gene encodes CDR1 SNHLY and CDR2 FYNNEI. The CDR3 has 15 amino acids. The clonotype comes from a woman aged 25-40 years in good health. The V gene is TRBV2, the J gene TRBJ2-1, with 7 bases aligning to TRBD2. The source material was blood. CDR3 amino acids: CASTSELASYNEQFF. The CDR3 coding sequence is TGTGCCAGCACTAGCGAACTAGCGTCCTACAATGAGCAGTTCTTC.